Listed here is a single TCR beta chain. Its antigen is not identified. The protocol was immunoSEQ multiplex PCR, while the TCRdb copy is restricted to in-frame clones and leaves out a portion. Counted here are some 65,000 clones, about 87% occurring once; the ten biggest clones make up about 1.5%. The data stem from a study of siplizumab effects on memory and regulatory T cells. Whole-study results and caveats: In controls, roughly 25% of mappable alloreactive CD4+ clones were Treg-derived on average, versus roughly 69% with siplizumab. No assignable naive or memory phenotype existed for roughly 80-97% of proliferating CD4+ or CD8+ clones.

Germline V gene data show CDR1 as SGHTA and CDR2 as FQGNSA. The V gene lost 5 bases and the J gene lost 0 bases, with 8 bases spanning the gap. This CDR3 has 14 residues. Sequencing input: Tregs sorted from blood. The chain couples TRBV7-2 to TRBJ2-4; D unclear. This clonotype was obtained from a human donor in good health. CDR3: CASSPYPAKNIQYF. CDR3 DNA sequence: TGTGCCAGCAGCCCGTACCCAGCCAAAAACATTCAGTACTTC. Using reference TRBV7-2 and TRBJ2-4 for the parts outside the CDR3, the full variable domain is GAGVSQSPSNKVTEKGKDVELRCDPISGHTALYWYRQSLGQGLEFLIYFQGNSAPDKSGLPSDRFSAERTGGSVSTLTIQRTQQEDSAVYLCASSPYPAKNIQYFGAGTRLSVL.